A selection of T cell receptor beta chains follows, all from one sample in a study of T-cell memory formation after mild COVID-19. TCRdb called the 5' RACE reads again in MiXCR, with one record for every CDR3 protein. The profile covers under 250,000 distinct CDR3 sequences, with roughly 10% appearing a single time and less than 4% taken by the ten largest. The sample taken for sequencing was PBMCs or a T cell subset sorted from them (not recorded which). These receptors were taken from a man aged 18 to 30 who had mild COVID-19 (a few samples of this study predate the infection). Cell type and time point are not known. The CDR3 runs from the conserved cysteine through the conserved F or W. Fields, in order: clone size, D gene, J gene, V gene, CDR3 DNA, CDR3 protein. D genes are given only for firm matches. Clone size is shown for a subset of rows, as once, few, many or a class of expanded clone.

few TRBD1 TRBJ1-1 TRBV29-1 TGCAGCGGATGGACAGGGGTGGAGACTGAAGCTTTCTTT CSGWTGVETEAFF
few - TRBJ2-3 TRBV11-1 TGTGCCAGCAGCCCGGGGCGACAGACCCGCACAGATACGCAGTATTTT CASSPGRQTRTDTQYF
- - TRBJ1-1 TRBV6-2/TRBV6-3 TGTGCCAGCAGTTCCCAGGGTTGGCACACTGAAGCTTTCTTT CASSSQGWHTEAFF
many - TRBJ2-1 TRBV9 TGTGCCAGCAGTGACGGGCCCCTCTGGGATGAGCAGTTCTTC CASSDGPLWDEQFF
few - TRBJ1-1 TRBV7-9 TGTGCCAGCAGCGGGTCGGCAGGGAACACTGAAGCTTTCTTT CASSGSAGNTEAFF
many - TRBJ2-5 TRBV7-2 TGTGCCAGCAGCTTGGTCCCGGCGGGCCGCCCGTACCAAGAGACCCAGTACTTC CASSLVPAGRPYQETQYF
- - TRBJ1-1 TRBV5-1 TGCGCCAGCAGCAAGGGAATTTTGAACACTGAAGCTTTCTTT CASSKGILNTEAFF
- - TRBJ2-3 TRBV6-5 TGTGCCAGCAGTTACTCGAGGGGGGCGGGCACAGATACGCAGTATTTT CASSYSRGAGTDTQYF
few TRBD1 TRBJ2-3 TRBV9 TGTGCCAGCAGCGTACAGGGGGTAGCAGATACGCAGTATTTT CASSVQGVADTQYF
many TRBD2 TRBJ2-7 TRBV18 TGTGCCAGCTCACCAAAACTAGCGGGGGGAGCCTACGAGCAGTACTTC CASSPKLAGGAYEQYF
- - TRBJ1-6 TRBV6-5 TGTGCCAGCAGTGAACAGCGTTCACCCCTCCACTTT CASSEQRSPLHF
- - TRBJ1-5 TRBV5-4 TGTGCCAGCAGCTTTGGGGGGGCTCGCCAGCCCCAGCATTTT CASSFGGARQPQHF
few - TRBJ1-1 TRBV18 TGTGCCAGCTCATGGGGGTTTGCTTTGAACACTGAAGCTTTCTTT CASSWGFALNTEAFF
few - TRBJ1-5 TRBV6-2/TRBV6-3 TGTGCCAGCAGTGCCACGGGCGGGGGCAATCAGCCCCAGCATTTT CASSATGGGNQPQHF
few - TRBJ2-1 TRBV7-3 TGTGCCAGCAGCCCGACGGTGGGGGGGCTCAATGAGCAGTTCTTC CASSPTVGGLNEQFF
few - TRBJ2-5 TRBV7-7 TGTGCTAGCAGCCAACTAGTCCAAGAGACCCAGTACTTC CASSQLVQETQYF
few - TRBJ2-3 TRBV7-6 TGTGCCAGCAGGTCCCATCCTAGCTCCCCAGATACGCAGTATTTT CASRSHPSSPDTQYF
few - TRBJ2-5 TRBV7-3 TGTGCCAGCAGCTCTCAATCGGCGACCCAGTACTTC CASSSQSATQYF
many TRBD1 TRBJ1-1 TRBV11-2 TGTGCCAGCAGCTTAGCGTTCCTCAGGGGGCGCGACTCCACTGAAGCTTTCTTT CASSLAFLRGRDSTEAFF
few TRBD2 TRBJ2-3 TRBV7-2 TGTGCCAGCAGCTTACCGACTAGCGGGGGGGCCACAGATACGCAGTATTTT CASSLPTSGGATDTQYF
- - TRBJ1-6 TRBV6-2/TRBV6-3 TGTGCCAGCAGTTACGATTGGAGATTCCTCCACTTT CASSYDWRFLHF
- - TRBJ2-2 TRBV7-3 TGTGCCAGCAGCTTAACGGGTATCACCGGGGAGCTGTTTTTT CASSLTGITGELFF
- TRBD1 TRBJ1-6 TRBV20-1 TGCAGTGCTACGAATGAGGGACAGGGTGATTCACCCCTCCACTTT CSATNEGQGDSPLHF
few TRBD1 TRBJ1-3 TRBV5-1 TGCGCCAGCAGTTTACAGGGGACTGGAAACACCATATATTTT CASSLQGTGNTIYF